This T cell receptor (beta chain) was found in a study of siplizumab effects on memory and regulatory T cells. Study results and caveats: Treg origin accounted for an average of 68.8% of mappable alloreactive CD4+ clones with siplizumab and 25% to 30% in controls. No naive or memory phenotype could be assigned to roughly 80-95% of proliferating clones. Tregs that proliferated in siplizumab cultures did not have their suppressive function confirmed.

Remarks on this clone: Its antigen is still unknown.

Trimming shortened V by 0 bases and J by 5 bases, and 7 bases separated the two germline ends. Germline assignment: CDR1 SNHLY and CDR2 FYNNEI. The CDR3 consists of 13 residues. TCR templates, roughly 10^5 per sample, were assayed. Produced via immunoSEQ multiplex PCR; TCRdb's table is partial and in-frame only. The sample lists about 100,000 clones, approximately 91% seen once, with 0.15% in the top ten. The genes are TRBV2 and TRBJ1-2, with D unclear. This sequence originates from a human donor in good health. Sequenced sample: CD4+ T cells sorted from blood. The CDR3 is CASSEARRYGYTF. CDR3 nucleotide sequence: TGTGCCAGCAGTGAAGCGAGACGATATGGCTACACCTTC.